This T cell receptor (beta chain) was sequenced in a study of identical twins. The cDNA had a unique molecular identifier and a template-switch universal primer site. Each CDR3 protein is one row after TCRdb ran MiXCR on the 5' RACE reads. The data contain hundreds of thousands of distinct CDR3 sequences, roughly 6% of them singletons. This CDR3 is built from 16 residues. Looked up from germline, CDR1 is MGHRA and CDR2 is YSYEKL. V dropped 1 base and J dropped 7; count of bases not matched to a gene: 8. What was sequenced was naive T cells sorted from blood. The sequence came from a man younger than 30 in good health. The J gene is TRBJ2-1, the V gene TRBV4-1; 9 positions match TRBD2. The CDR3: CASSQVLAGLSNEQFF. The CDR3 DNA sequence: TGCGCCAGCAGCCAAGTGCTAGCGGGGCTTTCGAATGAGCAGTTCTTC.